This T cell receptor (beta chain) was recorded in a study of response to subunit inactivated influenza vaccine. Study-wide findings and caveats: Seasonal influenza vaccination, on each occasion, was suggested by the authors to recruit few new T cells.

CDR1 and CDR2 (germline): SGHRS, YFSETQ. The CDR3 extends over 15 amino acids. The V gene lost 6 bases and the J gene lost 0 bases, with 14 bases spanning the gap. TCRdb fed the RT-PCR reads into MiXCR, producing one record per CDR3 protein. This table has approximately 700,000 distinct CDR3 sequences, approximately 15% appearing once. This clonotype was observed a handful of times. The antigen is undetermined. The receptor's source is a man between 50 and 59 years old who received an inactivated influenza vaccine. The chain carries TRBV5-1 and TRBJ2-3; D is perhaps TRBD2 (5 bases). Sequencing used PBMCs from blood, obtained roughly 15 days before vaccination. CDR3 DNA: TGCGCCAGCACCCCGTTTGGCGGGAGCACAGATACGCAGTATTTT. It specifies CASTPFGGSTDTQYF.